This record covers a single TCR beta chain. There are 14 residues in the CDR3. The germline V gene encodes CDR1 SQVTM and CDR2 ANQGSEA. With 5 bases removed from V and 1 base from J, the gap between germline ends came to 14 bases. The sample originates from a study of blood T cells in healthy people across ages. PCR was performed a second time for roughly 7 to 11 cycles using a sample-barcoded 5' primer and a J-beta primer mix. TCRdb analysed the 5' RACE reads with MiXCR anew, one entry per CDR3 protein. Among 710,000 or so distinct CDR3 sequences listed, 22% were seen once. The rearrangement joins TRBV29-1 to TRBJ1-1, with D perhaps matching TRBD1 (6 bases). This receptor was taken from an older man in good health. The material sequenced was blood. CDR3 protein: CSVTGAQANTEAFF. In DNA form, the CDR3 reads TGCAGCGTTACGGGGGCCCAGGCGAACACTGAAGCTTTCTTT. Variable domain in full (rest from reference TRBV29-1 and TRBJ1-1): SAVISQKPSRDICQRGTSLTIQCQVDSQVTMMFWYRQQPGQSLTLIATANQGSEATYESGFVIDKFPISRPNLTFSTLTVSNMSPEDSSIYLCSVTGAQANTEAFFGQGTRLTVV.